This T cell receptor (beta chain) was retrieved from a study of early T cells in non-severe SARS-CoV-2 infection (dated by TCRdb to the early 2020s). As for the study more broadly: Because TCR sequencing relied on bulk RNA taken from unsorted whole blood, pairing of alpha and beta chains was not possible. General study outcomes and caveats: VDJdb matching was skewed toward anti-spike CD8 responses, so virus-specific expansions were likely underestimated and private and CD4 specificities were missed.

This clonotype was recorded a few times. This receptor's antigen is unknown. No base quality values were provided; no much bigger clone lies one nucleotide off. V lost 5 bases and J lost 3 bases, and the count of bases not matched to a germline gene is 8. Taken from cysteine to phenylalanine, the CDR3 has 15 residues. Kept here is only the CDR3 DNA, which spans 45 bases and is read in frame from base 1. The germline V gene (reference sequence) gives CDR1 as SEHNR and CDR2 as FQNEAQ. The study was a case-control design nested within a healthcare worker cohort in London, UK, with weekly nasopharyngeal swab PCR tests and blood sampling. Healthcare workers were recruited during the week of the UK lockdown, between 23 and 31 March 2020, and followed weekly for up to about 15 weeks. The library came from 5' RACE. Sequencing took place on a NextSeq 500. To correct for sequencing error and PCR bias, the TCR library protocol tagged individual cDNA molecules with unique molecular identifiers. Both TCR alpha and beta chains were sequenced, and tight co-correlation was observed between alpha and beta sequence abundances in each sample. Under the source paper's analysis protocol: V gene, J gene and CDR3 annotation of TCR sequences was performed with Decombinator V4. Expanded TCRs were defined as changing significantly between any two time points under a Poisson model with p below 0.0001. TCR abundances were normalised to the total number of TCRs sequenced per sample and were expressed as counts per million. MAIT TCRs were defined by TRAV1-2 paired with TRAJ12, TRAJ20 or TRAJ33, and iNKT TCRs by TRAV10 paired with TRAJ18. A search of VDJdb, accessed on 1 November 2021, was run for TCRs annotated to CMV, EBV and SARS-CoV-2, with TCRs annotated for multiple antigens excluded. TCRdb ran its own pipeline on the public reads, namely fastp trimming at Q25 and MiXCR clone calling, and kept in-frame beta chains. For every CDR3 protein sequence, its rows merge into one entry that carries the most common genes and DNA. V and J calls and clone size were set by TCRdb, not the authors. This sample gives 25,000 to 35,000 distinct CDR3 sequences in total; roughly 7.2% of them show up just once. About 40% of the sample comes from the top ten.

The receptor was isolated from an adult who was a healthcare worker with PCR-confirmed SARS-CoV-2 infection or an uninfected control (not recorded which). The sequenced sample consisted of whole blood. The chain links TRBV7-9 with TRBJ2-3, with 7 central nucleotides matching TRBD1. In nucleotides, the sequence is TGTGCCAGCAGCCAGTTCCGACAGGGTACAGATACGCAGTATTTT. It codes for CASSQFRQGTDTQYF.